This TCR beta chain was profiled in a study of early T cells in non-severe SARS-CoV-2 infection (dated by TCRdb to about 2021). About the full investigation: TCR sequencing used bulk RNA from unsorted whole blood, so alpha and beta chains could not be paired. On the study overall, not on this receptor specifically: Matching against VDJdb was skewed toward anti-spike CD8 responses, likely underestimated virus-specific expansions, and missed private and CD4 specificities.

Measured from the cysteine to the phenylalanine, the CDR3 is 16 residues long. Only CDR3 DNA is held: 48 bases, read in frame from base 1. After removal of 5 bases from V and 7 bases from J, the junction retains 12 bases not matched to a gene. CDR1 MNHEY and CDR2 SMNVEV were looked up in the germline V gene (reference sequence). Concerning this clonotype itself: Its antigen remains undetermined. No base qualities exist here, and no much larger clone lies one base off it.

The study was a case-control design nested within a healthcare worker cohort in London, UK, with weekly nasopharyngeal swab PCR tests and blood sampling. Healthcare workers were recruited during the week of the UK lockdown, between 23 and 31 March 2020, and followed weekly for up to roughly 15 weeks. The library came from 5' RACE. The instrument given in TCRdb is NextSeq 500. Unique molecular identifiers were attached to individual cDNA molecules in the TCR library protocol so that sequencing error and PCR bias could be corrected. Both TCR alpha and beta chains were sequenced, and tight co-correlation was observed between alpha and beta sequence abundances in each sample. The authors' analysis ran thus. V gene, J gene and CDR3 annotation of TCR sequences was performed with Decombinator V4. TCRs were defined as expanded if a significant change between any two time points was detected under a Poisson model with p below 0.0001. TCR abundances were normalised to the total number of TCRs sequenced per sample and were expressed as counts per million. MAIT TCRs were defined by TRAV1-2 paired with TRAJ12, TRAJ20 or TRAJ33, and iNKT TCRs by TRAV10 paired with TRAJ18. VDJdb, accessed on 1 November 2021, was searched for TCRs annotated for CMV, EBV and SARS-CoV-2, and TCRs annotated for more than one antigen were excluded. TCRdb cleaned the public reads at Q25 with fastp, built clones with MiXCR and kept in-frame beta chains. Rows are combined by CDR3 protein, so each entry shows the most common genes and DNA. In this record, the V and J calls reflect TCRdb's handling and not the investigators' own analysis. In this sample the table shows approximately 98,000 distinct CDR3 sequences, 12% of which occur a single time. 3% to 3.5% of the sample rests with the top ten.

The V and J segments used are TRBV27 and TRBJ2-2; 8 junctional bases match TRBD2. This receptor was identified in an adult who was a healthcare worker with PCR-confirmed SARS-CoV-2 infection or an uninfected control (not recorded which). The sample taken for sequencing was whole blood. In nucleotides, the sequence is TGTGCCAGCAGTAGAACGCCGGGACTAGTCATCGGGGAGCTGTTTTTT. It translates to CASSRTPGLVIGELFF.